Following are 20 T cell receptor beta chains from one sample sequenced in a study of T cell responses to AZD1222 COVID-19 vaccine. Profiling relied on immunoSEQ multiplex PCR, and the TCRdb table lists in-frame clones only, not all of them. The repertoire holds 140,000 to 150,000 clones, with about 90% as singletons. The sequencing used peripheral blood, collected on day 0 of MenACWY control vaccination. These TCRs come from an adult in good health.

The rearrangement uses TRBV5-1 and TRBJ1-2, with 7 nucleotides matching TRBD1. The V segment lost 0 bases and the J segment 2 bases; nucleotides outside the gene matches: 4. Germline lookup yields CDR1 SGHRS and CDR2 YFSETQ. The CDR3 has 15 amino acids. The CDR3 region is CASSLESGGNYGYTF. DNA for the CDR3: TGCGCCAGCAGCTTGGAGTCAGGGGGAAACTATGGCTACACCTTC.

The chain is built from TRBV29-1 and TRBJ2-1; 9 bases map to TRBD1. Trimming removed 6 bases from V and 8 bases from J; junction bases left unmatched: 14. In germline, CDR1 is SQVTM, CDR2 ANQGSEA. CDR3 size: 15 residues. The CDR3 protein is CSVWPGTGNDHEQFF. The CDR3 DNA reads TGCAGCGTCTGGCCCGGGACAGGGAATGATCATGAGCAGTTCTTC.

This clone has only one observation. The CDR3 sequence: CASSIPRADEKLFF. The CDR3 DNA sequence: TGTGCCAGTAGTATCCCCAGGGCGGATGAAAAACTGTTTTTT. The chain couples TRBV19 to TRBJ1-4, with D possibly being TRBD1 (5 bases). Trimming removed 3 bases at V and 6 bases at J, with 11 bases between. The germline V gene has CDR1 LNHDA and CDR2 SQIVND (reference sequence). This CDR3 contains 14 residues.

This clone is a singleton in its sample. V and J are TRBV27 and TRBJ2-2; 8 bases agree with TRBD1. Germline V CDR1 and CDR2: MNHEY, SMNVEV (reference sequence). The J segment lost 0 bases and the V segment lost 4 bases, leaving 4 bases of the junction unmatched. This CDR3 is 16 amino acids long. The CDR3 sequence is CASSSLGQANTGELFF. CDR3 in DNA: TGTGCCAGCAGTTCCTTGGGACAGGCGAACACCGGGGAGCTGTTTTTT.

The chain joins TRBV7-9 to TRBJ1-1; TRBD1 matches 7 bases. Germline CDR1 and CDR2: SEHNR and FQNEAQ (reference sequence). The CDR3 consists of 13 residues. Trimming cost V 2 bases and J 7 bases; bases outside gene matches: 4. CDR3 in amino acids: CASSLWGQYEAFF. Written as DNA, the CDR3 is TGTGCCAGCAGCTTATGGGGACAGTATGAAGCTTTCTTT.

The chain employs TRBV11-3 and TRBJ2-3; no clear D. There are 14 residues in the CDR3. The germline V and J ends were trimmed by 1 base and 0 bases, with 5 bases remaining between them. CDR1 SGHNT and CDR2 YENEEA come from the germline V gene. The CDR3 protein is CASSLGHSTDTQYF. The CDR3, as DNA: TGTGCCAGCAGCTTAGGGCATAGCACAGATACGCAGTATTTT. Filled out from reference TRBV11-3 and TRBJ2-3, the complete variable domain reads EAGVVQSPRYKIIEKKQPVAFWCNPISGHNTLYWYLQNLGQGPELLIRYENEEAVDDSQLPKDRFSAERLKGVDSTLKIQPAELGDSAVYLCASSLGHSTDTQYFGPGTRLTVL.

This clone was seen only a few times. V is TRBV6-5 and J is TRBJ2-1; D is tentatively TRBD1 or TRBD2 (6 bases each). Germline V gene sequence: CDR1 MNHEY, CDR2 SVGAGI. The CDR3 covers 15 residues. The V and J ends lost 7 bases and 9 bases respectively, with 22 bases between them. CDR3 amino acids: CASTTGDTVASEQFF. DNA of the CDR3: TGTGCCAGCACCACGGGGGACACGGTCGCTAGTGAGCAGTTCTTC.

This chain links TRBV9 with TRBJ1-5, with a tentative D call TRBD1 (5 bases). Trimming stripped 0 bases from V and 6 bases from J, with 13 bases between. Germline V gives CDR1 SGDLS, CDR2 YYNGEE. CDR3 length: 15 amino acids. The CDR3: CASSVDPIGGQPQHF. CDR3 nucleotides: TGTGCCAGCAGCGTAGACCCAATTGGGGGTCAGCCCCAGCATTTT.

The chain couples TRBV7-9 to TRBJ1-1; 8 nucleotides line up with TRBD1. Germline V CDR1 and CDR2: SEHNR, FQNEAQ (reference sequence). The CDR3 length is 16 residues. Trimming cost V 5 bases and J 0 bases; bases outside gene matches: 8. The CDR3 nucleotides are TGTGCCAGCAGCGGCACAGGGGGAGGAATGAACACTGAAGCTTTCTTT. As protein: CASSGTGGGMNTEAFF.

The V gene is TRBV30, the J gene TRBJ1-4; D call uncertain. Trimming shortened V by 0 bases and J by 8 bases, and 7 bases separated the two germline ends. The CDR3 is 12 residues long. Germline V gene data show CDR1 as GTSNPN and CDR2 as SVGIG (reference sequence). The CDR3: CAWSVEGEKLFF. DNA of the CDR3: TGTGCCTGGAGTGTTGAAGGGGAAAAACTGTTTTTT. Using reference TRBV30 and TRBJ1-4 for the parts outside the CDR3, the full variable domain is SQTIHQWPATLVQPVGSPLSLECTVEGTSNPNLYWYRQAAGRGLQLLFYSVGIGQISSEVPQNLSASRPQDRQFILSSKKLLLSDSGFYLCAWSVEGEKLFFGSGTQLSVL.

The genes are TRBV3-1 (or the pseudogene TRBV3-2) and TRBJ2-1; D gene uncertain. The CDR3 spans 12 residues. The V gene's germline CDR1 is LGHDT and CDR2 YNNKEL (reference sequence). V lost 5 bases and J lost 3, with 5 bases in between. The CDR3 loop reads CASSRRYNEQFF. The CDR3 region has the DNA TGTGCCAGCAGCAGGCGCTACAATGAGCAGTTCTTC.

The genes are TRBV28 and TRBJ1-2; D is undetermined. Trimming took 2 bases from V and 7 from J, leaving 8 bases between them. The germline CDR1 and CDR2 sequences are MDHEN and SYDVKM. The CDR3 spans 12 residues. As DNA, the CDR3 is TGTGCCAGCAGTTTAGTGTCCGGTGGCTACACCTTC. It specifies CASSLVSGGYTF.

The CDR3 reads CARGGEREGGVKLFF. CDR3 DNA sequence: TGCGCCCGCGGGGGGGAGAGGGAGGGTGGTGTAAAACTGTTTTTT. The rearrangement links TRBV10-2 to TRBJ1-4; the D gene is possibly TRBD1 (5 bases). Germline CDR1 WSHSY, CDR2 SAAADI. The CDR3 covers 15 residues. The V end was cut by 11 bases, the J end by 10 bases, with 26 bases between.

The V and J genes are TRBV19 and TRBJ1-2; D is unclear. The germline gives CDR1 LNHDA, CDR2 SQIVND (reference sequence). V lost 7 bases, J lost 2 bases, and 11 bases lay in between. CDR3 length: 13 amino acids. The CDR3 loop reads CASTPTTNYGYTF. The DNA of the CDR3 is TGTGCCAGTACTCCGACAACGAACTATGGCTACACCTTC. Combining the CDR3 with reference TRBV19 and TRBJ1-2 gives the whole variable domain DGGITQSPKYLFRKEGQNVTLSCEQNLNHDAMYWYRQDPGQGLRLIYYSQIVNDFQKGDIAEGYSVSREKKESFPLTVTSAQKNPTAFYLCASTPTTNYGYTFGSGTRLTVV.

CDR3 sequence (DNA): TGCGCCAGCAGCCAAGATCCCAGCAGGCGACAGAACACTGAAGCTTTCTTT. Translation: CASSQDPSRRQNTEAFF. The chain employs TRBV4-1 and TRBJ1-1, with D hard to call. V lost 0 bases and J lost 1, with 15 bases in between. Germline V gives CDR1 MGHRA, CDR2 YSYEKL. The CDR3 length is 17 residues.

This chain joins TRBV27 and TRBJ1-5, with D unresolved. This CDR3 is built from 14 residues. The germline V gene encodes CDR1 MNHEY and CDR2 SMNVEV (reference sequence). Trimming removed 0 bases from V and 2 bases from J, with 5 bases in between. CDR3 DNA sequence: TGTGCCAGCAGTTTATCGGCAGGCAATCAGCCCCAGCATTTT. Translating gives CASSLSAGNQPQHF.

CDR3 protein: CASRDRWYQPQHF. Here the CDR3 DNA reads TGTGCCAGCCGGGACAGGTGGTACCAGCCCCAGCATTTT. The chain combines TRBV6-5 with TRBJ1-5, with 8 bases aligning to TRBD1. Germline V gene lookup returns CDR1 MNHEY and CDR2 SVGAGI. The CDR3 loop spans 13 amino acids. V lost 8 bases, J lost 7 bases, and 7 bases stayed unmatched.

V usage is TRBV9 and J usage is TRBJ2-1, with 8 bases matching TRBD1. Germline CDR1 SGDLS, CDR2 YYNGEE. The CDR3 is made up of 14 amino acids. J gave up 4 bases and V 3 bases, and 3 bases lay outside the gene matches. CDR3 bases: TGTGCCAGCAGCGCATGGACAGGGTACAATGAGCAGTTCTTC. It is translated as CASSAWTGYNEQFF. The variable domain in full, with the rest retrieved from reference TRBV9 and TRBJ2-1, is DSGVTQTPKHLITATGQRVTLRCSPRSGDLSVYWYQQSLDQGLQFLIQYYNGEERAKGNILERFSAQQFPDLHSELNLSSLELGDSALYFCASSAWTGYNEQFFGPGTRLTVL.

This clone came up a few times. The chain carries TRBV29-1 and TRBJ1-1; the D gene is possibly TRBD1 (5 bases). Germline lookup yields CDR1 SQVTM and CDR2 ANQGSEA. Trimming removed 6 bases at V and 11 bases at J, with 10 bases between. The CDR3 runs 9 residues. CDR3 loop: CSVTEGAFF. CDR3 bases: TGCAGCGTCACTGAGGGGGCTTTCTTT. The variable domain in full, with the rest retrieved from reference TRBV29-1 and TRBJ1-1, is SAVISQKPSRDICQRGTSLTIQCQVDSQVTMMFWYRQQPGQSLTLIATANQGSEATYESGFVIDKFPISRPNLTFSTLTVSNMSPEDSSIYLCSVTEGAFFGQGTRLTVV.

This clone was detected only once. The gene calls are TRBV10-3 and TRBJ1-1; the D is unclear. V dropped 3 bases and J dropped 1 base, with 6 bases sitting between them. Germline lookup yields CDR1 ENHRY and CDR2 SYGVKD. There are 13 residues in the CDR3. Here the CDR3 DNA reads TGTGCCATCAGTGACTCCTGGAACACTGAAGCTTTCTTT. Translation: CAISDSWNTEAFF.